These 10 T cell receptor beta chains originate from one sample sequenced in a study of regulatory T cells in long-lasting Graves disease (dated by TCRdb to about 2021). Library construction relied on multiplex PCR. The sequencing machine was an Illumina HiSeq 4000. TCR beta libraries were built with iRepertoire HTBI primers and Arm-PCR amplification of CDR3 regions. The public sequencing data were trimmed at Q25 with fastp and processed into clonotypes with MiXCR by TCRdb, which kept only in-frame beta chains. Merged by CDR3 protein, the rows form single entries marked with the most common genes and DNA. The sample table holds fewer than 450,000 distinct CDR3 sequences, of which less than 25% were seen once. The ten top clones hold about a quarter of the sample. The label giving this sample's time point can be read as: persistent/refractory GD, antithyroid drugs over 5 years with positive TRAb. For both TCR sequencing and RNA sequencing, RNA was extracted from PBMCs in TRIzol.

Sample: peripheral blood mononuclear cells (PBMCs), taken when the disease was refractory, from a patient treated with antithyroid drugs. Receptors were obtained from a female donor with Graves disease.

This chain connects TRBV7-2 to TRBJ2-7, with D perhaps matching TRBD2 (5 bases). The germline gives CDR1 SGHTA, CDR2 FQGNSA. The CDR3 is 13 amino acids. Trimming cost V 1 base and J 7 bases, with 11 bases left between them. CDR3 in amino acids: CASSLEIAREQYF. CDR3 DNA sequence: TGTGCCAGCAGCTTAGAGATAGCGAGAGAGCAGTACTTC.

There are a few counts of this clonotype. The chain recombines TRBV28 with TRBJ2-1; TRBD2 aligns across 8 bases. Trimming cost V 9 bases and J 0 bases; bases outside gene matches: 7. Germline assignment: CDR1 MDHEN and CDR2 SYDVKM. The CDR3 length is 15 residues. The CDR3 sequence is CASEAGESSYNEQFF. CDR3 DNA: TGTGCCAGTGAAGCGGGGGAGAGCTCCTACAATGAGCAGTTCTTC. Full variable domain (outside the CDR3, taken from reference TRBV28 and TRBJ2-1): DVKVTQSSRYLVKRTGEKVFLECVQDMDHENMFWYRQDPGLGLRLIYFSYDVKMKEKGDIPEGYSVSREKKERFSLILESASTNQTSMYLCASEAGESSYNEQFFGPGTRLTVL.

This clonotype turned up a few times. CDR3 sequence (DNA): TGTGCCAGCAGTTCATGGACAGGGTTCACGAGCACTGAAGCTTTCTTT. Translation: CASSSWTGFTSTEAFF. The chain combines TRBV28 with TRBJ1-1; TRBD1 agrees at 8 bases. This CDR3 has 16 amino acids. CDR1 and CDR2 (germline): MDHEN, SYDVKM. The V gene end was trimmed by 4 bases and the J gene end by 4 bases; junction bases not matched to a gene: 11. The complete variable domain, with remaining parts taken from reference TRBV28 and TRBJ1-1, reads DVKVTQSSRYLVKRTGEKVFLECVQDMDHENMFWYRQDPGLGLRLIYFSYDVKMKEKGDIPEGYSVSREKKERFSLILESASTNQTSMYLCASSSWTGFTSTEAFFGQGTRLTVV.

The chain is built from TRBV6-5 and TRBJ2-7, with TRBD2 as a possible D gene (6 bases). The length of the CDR3 is 16 residues. V was pared by 4 bases and J by 1 base, with 17 bases between. Germline V gives CDR1 MNHEY, CDR2 SVGAGI. The CDR3: CASSSPIAVVSYEQYF. The CDR3 DNA reads TGTGCCAGCAGTTCCCCAATAGCGGTCGTTTCCTACGAGCAGTACTTC.

This clonotype appeared a few times. The genes are TRBV7-8 and TRBJ1-5; D remains ambiguous. Deletions cut 1 base from V and 2 bases from J, with 12 bases between. Per the germline V gene, CDR1 is SGHVS and CDR2 is FQNEAQ. The CDR3 loop spans 16 amino acids. This CDR3 is CASSLVATAGNQPQHF. The CDR3 bases are TGTGCCAGCAGCTTAGTCGCCACGGCAGGCAATCAGCCCCAGCATTTT.

This clonotype has only a few counts. This sequence joins TRBV18 and TRBJ1-2, with D unresolved. V was shortened by 4 bases and J by 3 bases, with 9 bases between the two germline ends. The germline CDR1 and CDR2 sequences are KGHSH and LQKENI. The CDR3 runs to 13 residues. The CDR3 protein is CASSRSLDYGYTF. The CDR3 DNA follows: TGTGCCAGCTCACGGTCGCTCGACTATGGCTACACCTTC.

This clonotype was seen many times. The J gene is TRBJ2-5, the V gene TRBV20-1; D possibly matches TRBD1 or TRBD2 (5 bases each). The CDR3 length is 13 residues. The V end lost 4 bases, the J end lost 4 bases, and 13 bases lay between the germline ends. The V gene's germline CDR1 is DFQATT and CDR2 SNEGSKA (reference sequence). In nucleotides, the CDR3 is TGCAGTGCTACTGGGGGAGACGTAGAGACCCAGTACTTC. Its translation: CSATGGDVETQYF.

This clonotype was picked up many times. For the CDR3, the DNA is TGTGCCAGCAGTAATTCGGGCACTGAAGCTTTCTTT. Protein: CASSNSGTEAFF. The chain has TRBV7-3 and TRBJ1-1; D gene uncertain. This CDR3 comprises 12 residues. Per germline, CDR1 SGHTA and CDR2 FQGTGA. Trimming shortened V by 6 bases and J by 4 bases, and 9 bases separated the two germline ends. Variable domain in full (rest from reference TRBV7-3 and TRBJ1-1): GAGVSQTPSNKVTEKGKYVELRCDPISGHTALYWYRQSLGQGPEFLIYFQGTGAADDSGLPNDRFFAVRPEGSVSTLKIQRTERGDSAVYLCASSNSGTEAFFGQGTRLTVV.

This clonotype was counted ten times or more. This CDR3 reads CASSLGTHNSPLHF. The CDR3 nucleotides read TGCGCCAGCAGCTTGGGGACACATAATTCACCCCTCCACTTT. The chain carries TRBV5-1 and TRBJ1-6, with D possibly being TRBD1 (5 bases). Trimming cost V 0 bases and J 5 bases, with 6 bases left between them. Germline V gives CDR1 SGHRS, CDR2 YFSETQ. The length of the CDR3 is 14 residues.

This clonotype was found many times. The chain uses TRBV2 and TRBJ2-1, with 11 bases that match TRBD2. V gave up 6 bases and J gave up 4 bases; unmatched junction bases: 5. The CDR3 contains 15 residues. CDR1 is SNHLY and CDR2 is FYNNEI in the germline V gene. The CDR3 sequence is CASRGRLAGYNEQFF. The CDR3, as DNA: TGTGCCAGCAGGGGACGACTAGCGGGATACAATGAGCAGTTCTTC.